The TCR beta chain described here comes from a study of CD8+ T cells in alopecia areata. Extracted RNA was reverse transcribed, and the resulting cDNA served as sequencing template. Profiling relied on immunoSEQ multiplex PCR, and the TCRdb table lists in-frame clones only, not all of them. Among 200,000 to 250,000 clones, 67% were seen once, and the ten largest hold 0.95% to 1.5%. The germline V gene has CDR1 GTSNPN and CDR2 SVGIG (reference sequence). V was trimmed by 0 bases and J by 4 bases, leaving 9 bases between them. The CDR3 runs 13 residues. The sequencing here drew on CD4+ T cells sorted from blood, taken at week 0. The TCR sequence derives from a human donor with alopecia areata. The gene calls are TRBV30 and TRBJ1-2; D not resolved. The CDR3 loop is CAWSVASVYGYTF. The CDR3 bases are TGTGCCTGGAGTGTAGCGTCAGTCTATGGCTACACCTTC. Looking up the rest from reference TRBV30 and TRBJ1-2 gives the full variable domain: SQTIHQWPATLVQPVGSPLSLECTVEGTSNPNLYWYRQAAGRGLQLLFYSVGIGQISSEVPQNLSASRPQDRQFILSSKKLLLSDSGFYLCAWSVASVYGYTFGSGTRLTVV.